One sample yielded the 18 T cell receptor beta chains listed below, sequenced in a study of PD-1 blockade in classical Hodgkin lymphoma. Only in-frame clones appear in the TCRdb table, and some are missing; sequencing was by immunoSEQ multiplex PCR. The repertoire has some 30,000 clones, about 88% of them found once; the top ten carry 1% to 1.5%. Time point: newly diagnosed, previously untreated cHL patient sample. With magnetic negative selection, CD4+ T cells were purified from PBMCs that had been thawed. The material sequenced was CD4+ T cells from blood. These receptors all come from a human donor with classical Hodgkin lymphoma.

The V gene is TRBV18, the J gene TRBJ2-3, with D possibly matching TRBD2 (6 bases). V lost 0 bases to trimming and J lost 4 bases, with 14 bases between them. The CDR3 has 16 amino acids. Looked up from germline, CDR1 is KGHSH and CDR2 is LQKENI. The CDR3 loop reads CASSPPGLQGPDTQYF. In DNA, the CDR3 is TGTGCCAGCTCACCACCGGGACTGCAGGGTCCAGATACGCAGTATTTT.

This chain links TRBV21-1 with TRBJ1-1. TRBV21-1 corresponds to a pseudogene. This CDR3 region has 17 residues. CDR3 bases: TGTGCCAGCAGCTTCCGGACAAGGAGGTGGCTAAACACTGAAGCTTTCTTT. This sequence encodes CASSFRTRRWLNTEAFF.

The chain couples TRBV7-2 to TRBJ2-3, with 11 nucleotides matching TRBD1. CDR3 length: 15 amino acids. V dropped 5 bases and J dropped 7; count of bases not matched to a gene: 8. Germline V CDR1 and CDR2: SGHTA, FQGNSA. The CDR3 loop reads CASSLGQGASNTQYF. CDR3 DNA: TGTGCCAGCAGCCTCGGACAGGGGGCATCGAATACGCAGTATTTT.

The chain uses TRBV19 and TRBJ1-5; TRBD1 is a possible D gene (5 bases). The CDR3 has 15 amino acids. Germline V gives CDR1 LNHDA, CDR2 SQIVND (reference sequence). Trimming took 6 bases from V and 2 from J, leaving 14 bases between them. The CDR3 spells CASSARGPRNQPQHF. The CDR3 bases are TGTGCCAGTAGCGCGAGGGGACCGCGCAATCAGCCCCAGCATTTT.

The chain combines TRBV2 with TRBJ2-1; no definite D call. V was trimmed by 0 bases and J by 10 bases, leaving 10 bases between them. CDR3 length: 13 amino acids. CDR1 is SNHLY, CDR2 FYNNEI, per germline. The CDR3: CASSEAYFGEQFF. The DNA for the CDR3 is TGTGCCAGCAGTGAAGCGTATTTCGGCGAGCAGTTCTTC.

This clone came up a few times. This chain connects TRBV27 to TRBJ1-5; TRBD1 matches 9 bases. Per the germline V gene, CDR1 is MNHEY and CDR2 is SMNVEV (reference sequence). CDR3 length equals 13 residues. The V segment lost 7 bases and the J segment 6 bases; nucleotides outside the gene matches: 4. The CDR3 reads CASTSTGGQPQHF. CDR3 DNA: TGTGCCAGCACCTCGACAGGGGGTCAGCCCCAGCATTTT.

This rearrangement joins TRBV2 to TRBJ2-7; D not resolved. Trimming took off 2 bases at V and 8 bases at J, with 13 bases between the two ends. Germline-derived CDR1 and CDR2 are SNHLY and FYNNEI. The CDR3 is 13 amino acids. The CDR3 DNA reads TGTGCCAGCAGTGAATACGAGACCACCCAGCAGTACGTC. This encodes CASSEYETTQQYV.

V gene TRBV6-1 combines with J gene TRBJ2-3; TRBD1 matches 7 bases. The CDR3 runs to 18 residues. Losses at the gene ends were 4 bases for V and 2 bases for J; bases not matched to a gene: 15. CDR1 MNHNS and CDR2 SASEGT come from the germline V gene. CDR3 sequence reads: CASSGSTGNLVDTDTQYF. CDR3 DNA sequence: TGTGCCAGCAGTGGGTCGACAGGGAACCTAGTTGACACAGATACGCAGTATTTT.

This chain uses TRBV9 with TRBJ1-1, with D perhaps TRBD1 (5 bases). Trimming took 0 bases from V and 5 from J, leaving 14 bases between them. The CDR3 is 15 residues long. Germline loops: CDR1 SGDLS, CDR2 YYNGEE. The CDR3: CASSVGPSGGTEAFF. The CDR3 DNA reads TGTGCCAGCAGCGTAGGACCCTCGGGGGGGACTGAAGCTTTCTTT.

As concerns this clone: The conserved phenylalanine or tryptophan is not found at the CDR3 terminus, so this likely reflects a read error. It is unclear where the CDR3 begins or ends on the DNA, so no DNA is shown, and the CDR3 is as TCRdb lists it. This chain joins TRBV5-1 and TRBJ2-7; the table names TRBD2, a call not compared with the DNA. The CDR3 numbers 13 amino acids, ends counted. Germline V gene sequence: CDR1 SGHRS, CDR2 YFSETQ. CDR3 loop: CASSPGTSGPVSI.

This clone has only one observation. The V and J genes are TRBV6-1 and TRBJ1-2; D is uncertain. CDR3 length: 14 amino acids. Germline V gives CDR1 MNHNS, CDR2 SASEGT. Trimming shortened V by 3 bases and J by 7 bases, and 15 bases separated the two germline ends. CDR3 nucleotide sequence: TGTGCCAGCAGTGATACCCAGATAAGGAGTGGCTACACCTTC. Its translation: CASSDTQIRSGYTF.

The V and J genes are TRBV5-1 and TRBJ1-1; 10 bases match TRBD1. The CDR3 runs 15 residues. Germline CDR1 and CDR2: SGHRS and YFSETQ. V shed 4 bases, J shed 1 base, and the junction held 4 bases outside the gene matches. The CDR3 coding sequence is TGCGCCAGCAGCGCGAGGGACAGGGGGAACACTGAAGCTTTCTTT. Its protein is CASSARDRGNTEAFF.

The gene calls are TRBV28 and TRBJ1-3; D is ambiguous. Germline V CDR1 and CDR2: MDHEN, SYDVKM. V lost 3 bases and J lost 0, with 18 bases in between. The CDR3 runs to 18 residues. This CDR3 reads CASSFEIRARGSGNTIYF. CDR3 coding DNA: TGTGCCAGCAGTTTTGAGATTCGCGCCCGCGGCTCTGGAAACACCATATATTTT.

CDR3 sequence: CASSPVSSSPLHF. CDR3 nucleotide sequence: TGTGCCAGCAGCCCGGTTTCGAGTTCACCCCTCCACTTT. The J gene is TRBJ1-6, the V gene TRBV16; no definite D call. Germline loops: CDR1 KGHSY, CDR2 FQNENV. CDR3 length equals 13 residues. V lost 4 bases to trimming and J lost 9 bases, with 10 bases between them.

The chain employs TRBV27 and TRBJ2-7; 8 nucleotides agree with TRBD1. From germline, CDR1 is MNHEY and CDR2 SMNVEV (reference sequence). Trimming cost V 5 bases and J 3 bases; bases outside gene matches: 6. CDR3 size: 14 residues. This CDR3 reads CASSLRQGNYEQYV. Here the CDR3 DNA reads TGTGCCAGCAGTCTCCGACAGGGGAACTACGAGCAGTACGTC.

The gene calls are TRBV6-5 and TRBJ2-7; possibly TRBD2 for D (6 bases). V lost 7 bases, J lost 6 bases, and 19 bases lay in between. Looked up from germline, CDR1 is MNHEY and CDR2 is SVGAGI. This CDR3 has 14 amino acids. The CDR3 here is CASTDVGKAGEQYF. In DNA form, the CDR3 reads TGTGCCAGCACCGACGTCGGGAAAGCGGGCGAGCAGTACTTC.

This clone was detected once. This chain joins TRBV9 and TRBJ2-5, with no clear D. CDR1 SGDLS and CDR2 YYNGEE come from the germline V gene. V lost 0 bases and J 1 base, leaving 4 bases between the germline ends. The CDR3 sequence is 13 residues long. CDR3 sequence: CASSVGGQETQYF. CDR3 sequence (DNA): TGTGCCAGCAGCGTAGGGGGCCAAGAGACCCAGTACTTC.

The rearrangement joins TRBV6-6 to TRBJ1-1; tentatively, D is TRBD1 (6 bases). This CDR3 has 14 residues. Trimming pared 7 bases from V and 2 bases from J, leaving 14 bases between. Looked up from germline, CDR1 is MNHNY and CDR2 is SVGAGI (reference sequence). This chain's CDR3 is CASTLGQLNTEAFF. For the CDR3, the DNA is TGTGCCAGCACCCTCGGACAGCTAAACACTGAAGCTTTCTTT.